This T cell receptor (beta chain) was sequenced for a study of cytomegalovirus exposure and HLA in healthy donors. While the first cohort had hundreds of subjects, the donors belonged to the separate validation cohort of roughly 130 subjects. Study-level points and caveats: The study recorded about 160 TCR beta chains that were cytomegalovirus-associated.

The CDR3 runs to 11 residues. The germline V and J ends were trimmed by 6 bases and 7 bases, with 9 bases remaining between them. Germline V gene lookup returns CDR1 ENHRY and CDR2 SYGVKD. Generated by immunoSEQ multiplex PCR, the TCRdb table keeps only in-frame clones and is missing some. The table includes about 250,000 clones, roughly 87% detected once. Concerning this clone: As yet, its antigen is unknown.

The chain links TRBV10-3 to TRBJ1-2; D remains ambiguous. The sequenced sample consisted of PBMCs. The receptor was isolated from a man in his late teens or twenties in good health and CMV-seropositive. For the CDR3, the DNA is TGTGCCATCAGCTCGGGGATTGGCTACACCTTC. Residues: CAISSGIGYTF.